These 5 T cell receptor beta chains originate from one sample sequenced in a study of neurological immune-mediated disorders. TCRdb processed the 5' RACE reads anew with MiXCR; each CDR3 protein has one entry. The profile shows tens of thousands of distinct CDR3 sequences, around 3.1% of them singletons. Source material: PBMCs. The receptor source for this set is a man in his forties with multiple sclerosis.

Ten or more counts support this clonotype. The chain joins TRBV2 to TRBJ1-2, with TRBD1 matching over 8 bases. V trimming: 10 bases; J trimming: 8 bases; junction bases outside the gene matches: 18. The CDR3 is made up of 15 amino acids. The germline gives CDR1 SNHLY, CDR2 FYNNEI. The CDR3, as DNA: TGTGCCATCCTTAGGGGGGCCGACAGGGGAAAAGGCTACACCTTC. This codes for CAILRGADRGKGYTF.

This clonotype was recorded at least ten times. The genes are TRBV6-1 and TRBJ2-4; D unclear. The germline V gene encodes CDR1 MNHNS and CDR2 SASEGT. Trimming removed 2 bases from V and 2 bases from J, with 7 bases in between. This CDR3 is built from 14 residues. This chain's CDR3 is CASSESRTKNIQYF. The CDR3 nucleotides are TGTGCCAGCAGTGAATCCCGTACCAAAAACATTCAGTACTTC.

This clonotype was counted many times. This chain uses TRBV10-3 with TRBJ1-1, with 9 bases aligning to TRBD1. Trimming took 2 bases from V and 4 from J; bases not matched to a gene: 5. Germline loops: CDR1 ENHRY, CDR2 SYGVKD. CDR3 length: 15 residues. The CDR3 region has the DNA TGTGCCATCAGTGAGGGACAGGGGAGGAGCACTGAAGCTTTCTTT. Amino acids: CAISEGQGRSTEAFF.

This clonotype occurred many times. The chain is built from TRBV12-3 or TRBV12-4 and TRBJ1-4; 8 positions agree with TRBD1. This CDR3 has 13 amino acids. With 6 bases clipped from V and 13 bases from J, the junction kept 10 bases outside the gene matches. CDR3 region: CASSPRQGLGLFF. The CDR3 region has the DNA TGTGCCAGCAGCCCTAGACAGGGGTTGGGACTGTTTTTT.

This clonotype has ten or more counts. The chain couples TRBV12-3 or TRBV12-4 to TRBJ1-1; tentatively, D is TRBD1 (6 bases). This CDR3 spans 14 amino acids. The V and J ends lost 6 bases and 0 bases respectively, with 11 bases between them. As DNA, the CDR3 is TGTGCCAGCAGACCCACAGGGATGAACACTGAAGCTTTCTTT. This gives the protein CASRPTGMNTEAFF.